One sample yielded the 5 T cell receptor beta chains listed below, sequenced in a study of blood T cell repertoires in COVID-19. Using immunoSEQ multiplex PCR, the repertoire was profiled, and TCRdb retains in-frame clones only, with some absent. The sample records 200,000 to 250,000 clones, around 85% being singletons. Sequencing was carried out using PBMCs or T cells enriched from blood (not recorded which). These receptors all stem from a woman between 40 and 55 years old with acute COVID-19.

The chain joins TRBV28 to TRBJ2-1; 10 bases are shared with TRBD1. Germline values: CDR1 MDHEN, CDR2 SYDVKM. V was clipped by 4 bases and J by 4 bases; unmatched bases: 4. This CDR3 is built from 15 residues. CDR3 residues: CASSWSGQGYNEQFF. In DNA form, the CDR3 reads TGTGCCAGCAGTTGGTCGGGACAGGGGTACAATGAGCAGTTCTTC.

The V call is TRBV9, the J call TRBJ1-1; no clear D. This CDR3 region has 15 residues. Germline lookup yields CDR1 SGDLS and CDR2 YYNGEE. Trimming stripped 3 bases from V and 7 bases from J, with 19 bases between. This chain's CDR3 is CASSARKGETDEAFF. For the CDR3, the DNA is TGTGCCAGCAGCGCCAGGAAGGGAGAGACGGATGAAGCTTTCTTT.

The rearrangement links TRBV15 to TRBJ2-2, with a weak D call TRBD1 (6 bases). Looked up from germline, CDR1 is LNHNV and CDR2 is YYDKDF (reference sequence). The CDR3 has 16 amino acids. Deletions cut 1 base from V and 7 bases from J, with 16 bases between. CDR3 DNA sequence: TGTGCCACCAGCAGAGGGGACACCGCTTTCAGCGGGGAGCTGTTTTTT. Protein sequence: CATSRGDTAFSGELFF.

The rearrangement joins TRBV6-5 to TRBJ1-2, with D possibly TRBD1 on 5 matching bases. This CDR3 contains 13 residues. Trimming took 8 bases from V and 4 from J, leaving 14 bases between them. CDR1 and CDR2 (germline): MNHEY, SVGAGI. In nucleotides, the CDR3 is TGTGCCAGCCTGCCGGGGGGTGGCTATGGCTACACCTTC. It codes for CASLPGGGYGYTF.

This clone was seen a few times. Other DNA sequences within the sample encode an identical CDR3. The genes are TRBV27 and TRBJ2-7; no firm D call. Germline V gives CDR1 MNHEY, CDR2 SMNVEV (reference sequence). Trimming removed 3 bases from V and 3 bases from J, with 9 bases in between. The CDR3 spans 13 residues. The CDR3 DNA sequence: TGTGCCAGCAGTTTTGGTACAGACTACGAGCAGTACTTC. Residues: CASSFGTDYEQYF.